This T cell receptor (beta chain) was found in a study of long-term antiretroviral therapy in people with HIV. Germline V gives CDR1 SGHDT, CDR2 YYEEEE. V gave up 0 bases and J gave up 3 bases, with 19 bases separating them. The CDR3 contains 17 residues. Version v3.0 of the immunoSEQ assay was performed at survey level. Some clones are missing from TCRdb's copy, which holds only in-frame ones; the method was immunoSEQ multiplex PCR. The profile shows about 21,000 clones, around 90% of them singletons. The V call is TRBV5-6, the J call TRBJ2-7; the D gene could be TRBD1 or TRBD2 (7 bases each). The clonotype originates from a man between 60 and 75 years old with HIV. The specimen was unsorted PBMCs, collected 2.3 years after starting antiretroviral therapy. The CDR3 nucleotides read TGTGCCAGCAGCTTGGTCGGTTCCAGGGGGGGAAGCTACGAGCAGTACTTC. Its protein product is CASSLVGSRGGSYEQYF.